This T cell receptor (beta chain) was profiled in a study of T cell clonality in common variable immunodeficiency. Study-wide points: CVID subjects shared fewer TCRbeta clones than healthy controls did.

Most patients and controls had Caucasian heritage. Generated by immunoSEQ multiplex PCR, the TCRdb table keeps only in-frame clones and is missing some. The sample includes 40,000 to 50,000 clones, none of them occurring once. The CDR3 totals 15 residues. V gave up 3 bases and J gave up 1 base, with 10 bases separating them. CDR1 and CDR2 from the germline V gene are LGHNT and FRNRAP. This clone occurred many times. Its specificity is unknown. The CDR3 end falls 3 residues outside the read, so it is completed with the germline J gene. The sequence came from a person aged 18 to 75 in good health. The sequenced sample consisted of peripheral blood mononuclear cells. V usage is TRBV12-5 and J usage is TRBJ1-5; D is undetermined. The CDR3 region is CASGFKGGSNQPQHF. The CDR3 bases that were read are TGTGCTAGTGGTTTCAAGGGTGGAAGCAATCAGCCC.